Listed here are 31 T cell receptor beta chains from one sample, sequenced in a study of STAT5B mutations in CD4+ large granular lymphocyte leukemia. Sequencing used immunoSEQ multiplex PCR; TCRdb keeps in-frame clones, though not all of them. The table records 30,000 to 35,000 clones, about 91% of them present only once. The sample consisted of CD4+ T cells from blood buffy coats. The receptors here all came from a human donor in good health.

This clone has a single count. The chain links TRBV27 to TRBJ2-1; D call uncertain. Germline CDR1 reads MNHEY; CDR2 reads SMNVEV (reference sequence). V shed 3 bases and J shed 1 base, with 1 base lying between them. The CDR3 totals 12 residues. The CDR3 region is CASSLSYNEQFF. In DNA form, the CDR3 reads TGTGCCAGCAGTTTGTCCTACAATGAGCAGTTCTTC.

The rearrangement joins TRBV6-5 to TRBJ1-6; D perhaps matches TRBD1 (6 bases). The CDR3 has 13 amino acids. Trimming removed 6 bases from V and 14 bases from J, with 17 bases in between. CDR1 is MNHEY and CDR2 is SVGAGI in the germline V gene. This chain's CDR3 is CASSRGGPSALHF. CDR3 in DNA: TGTGCCAGCAGCCGAGGGGGGCCTTCGGCCCTCCACTTT.

The chain couples TRBV28 to TRBJ2-7; the D is unclear. Trimming left V 5 bases short and J 3 bases short, with 14 bases between. The germline V gene encodes CDR1 MDHEN and CDR2 SYDVKM. The CDR3 length is 14 residues. CDR3 coding DNA: TGTGCCAGCAGTGGATTAGCTACTGGCTACGAGCAGTACTTC. It encodes CASSGLATGYEQYF.

Here the CDR3 reads CASSLYVTSGTLGETQYF. For the CDR3, the DNA is TGTGCCAGCAGCTTATATGTGACTAGCGGGACTTTAGGGGAGACCCAGTACTTC. This sequence joins TRBV7-9 and TRBJ2-5; 11 nucleotides agree with TRBD2. Per the germline V gene, CDR1 is SEHNR and CDR2 is FQNEAQ (reference sequence). This CDR3 has 18 residues. Trimming at V came to 2 bases and at J to 5 bases, leaving 13 bases not matched to a gene.

This sequence joins TRBV7-2 and TRBJ1-1, with unresolved D. The length of the CDR3 is 15 residues. The germline CDR1 and CDR2 sequences are SGHTA and FQGNSA. V was clipped by 4 bases and J by 7 bases, with 19 bases between them. CDR3 amino acids: CASSYDGQYAREAFF. The DNA of the CDR3 is TGTGCCAGCAGCTACGATGGGCAGTACGCCCGTGAAGCTTTCTTT.

The table lists this clone with a count of one. The chain employs TRBV7-9 and TRBJ1-1; 9 bases match TRBD1. Trimming took 5 bases from V and 2 from J; bases not matched to a gene: 3. Germline CDR1 SEHNR, CDR2 FQNEAQ (reference sequence). This CDR3 region has 14 residues. The CDR3 region has the DNA TGTGCCAGCAGCCGGACAGGGGATAACACTGAAGCTTTCTTT. This translates into CASSRTGDNTEAFF. The full variable domain, in which reference TRBV7-9 and TRBJ1-1 provide the parts outside the CDR3, is DTGVSQNPRHKITKRGQNVTFRCDPISEHNRLYWYRQTLGQGPEFLTYFQNEAQLEKSRLLSDRFSAERPKGSFSTLEIQRTEQGDSAMYLCASSRTGDNTEAFFGQGTRLTVV.

This chain uses TRBV11-2 with TRBJ1-1, with 9 bases matching TRBD1. V dropped 4 bases and J dropped 7; count of bases not matched to a gene: 10. In germline, CDR1 is SGHAT, CDR2 FQNNGV. This CDR3 region has 15 residues. CDR3 sequence (DNA): TGTGCCAGCAGCTCCTCGGACAGGGGAAACCATGAAGCTTTCTTT. It is translated as CASSSSDRGNHEAFF.

The genes are TRBV19 and TRBJ2-7; 7 bases are a match to TRBD1. Germline assignment: CDR1 LNHDA and CDR2 SQIVND (reference sequence). The CDR3 consists of 16 residues. Trimming took 2 bases from V and 7 from J; bases not matched to a gene: 14. DNA for the CDR3: TGTGCCAGTAGTATATTATTTTTGGGACAGAGAGGGGAGCAGTACTTC. As protein: CASSILFLGQRGEQYF.

The chain is built from TRBV19 and TRBJ1-5, with 7 nucleotides matching TRBD1. The CDR3 runs 15 residues. V shed 3 bases, J shed 4 bases, and the junction held 6 bases outside the gene matches. Germline CDR1 reads LNHDA; CDR2 reads SQIVND (reference sequence). DNA of the CDR3: TGTGCCAGTAGTATCATCCGGACAGGTAATCAGCCCCAGCATTTT. Its translation is CASSIIRTGNQPQHF.

The V and J genes are TRBV4-1 and TRBJ1-4; unclear D gene. CDR3 size: 16 residues. Germline V gives CDR1 MGHRA, CDR2 YSYEKL. V was clipped by 0 bases and J by 2 bases, with 10 bases between them. The CDR3 is CASSQDRSNTNEKLFF. DNA for the CDR3: TGCGCCAGCAGCCAAGATCGGAGCAACACTAATGAAAAACTGTTTTTT.

This chain connects TRBV7-9 to TRBJ2-7, with D uncertain. This CDR3 has 14 residues. Germline-derived CDR1 and CDR2 are SEHNR and FQNEAQ (reference sequence). V shed 3 bases and J shed 7 bases, with 16 bases lying between them. Here the CDR3 reads CASSFPSGVGEQYF. In DNA, the CDR3 is TGTGCCAGCAGCTTCCCTAGTGGGGTGGGGGAGCAGTACTTC.

In DNA form, the CDR3 reads TGTGCCAGCTCACCGGACATAGGGGGCCCTAGGAGCTACACCTTC. Its translation is CASSPDIGGPRSYTF. This sequence joins TRBV18 and TRBJ1-2, with TRBD1 matching over 7 bases. The CDR3 loop spans 15 amino acids. V gave up 3 bases and J gave up 9 bases; unmatched junction bases: 13. CDR1 is KGHSH and CDR2 is LQKENI in the germline V gene. The variable domain in full, with the rest retrieved from reference TRBV18 and TRBJ1-2, is NAGVMQNPRHLVRRRGQEARLRCSPMKGHSHVYWYRQLPEEGLKFMVYLQKENIIDESGMPKERFSAEFPKEGPSILRIQQVVRGDSAAYFCASSPDIGGPRSYTFGSGTRLTVV.

The chain employs TRBV5-1 and TRBJ2-5; 10 bases match TRBD1. In germline, CDR1 is SGHRS, CDR2 YFSETQ. The ends lost 4 bases at V and 0 bases at J; junction bases unmatched: 6. The CDR3 is made up of 16 amino acids. The CDR3 coding sequence is TGCGCCAGCAGCAGACAGGGGGCAGGGTACCAAGAGACCCAGTACTTC. Amino acid sequence: CASSRQGAGYQETQYF.

The chain joins TRBV19 to TRBJ1-4; TRBD1 matches 11 bases. The CDR3 runs 16 residues. The ends lost 6 bases at V and 1 base at J; junction bases unmatched: 4. CDR1 and CDR2 from the germline V gene are LNHDA and SQIVND (reference sequence). The CDR3 protein is CASRPGQGVTNEKLFF. CDR3 coding DNA: TGTGCCAGTAGGCCGGGACAGGGGGTAACTAATGAAAAACTGTTTTTT.

V gene TRBV5-1 combines with J gene TRBJ2-2; the D gene is possibly TRBD2 (5 bases). Germline CDR1 is SGHRS and CDR2 is YFSETQ. The CDR3 is 15 amino acids. V was trimmed by 1 base and J by 1 base, leaving 8 bases between them. CDR3 in amino acids: CASSLMRVNTGELFF. In nucleotides, the CDR3 is TGCGCCAGCAGCTTGATGCGGGTGAACACCGGGGAGCTGTTTTTT. The entire variable domain, with the rest obtained from reference TRBV5-1 and TRBJ2-2, is as follows: KAGVTQTPRYLIKTRGQQVTLSCSPISGHRSVSWYQQTPGQGLQFLFEYFSETQRNKGNFPGRFSGRQFSNSRSEMNVSTLELGDSALYLCASSLMRVNTGELFFGEGSRLTVL.

The chain employs TRBV19 and TRBJ1-6; possibly TRBD1 for D (6 bases). The CDR3 has 18 amino acids. CDR1 is LNHDA and CDR2 is SQIVND in the germline V gene (reference sequence). V lost 3 bases and J lost 0, with 15 bases in between. CDR3 region: CASSMGALYRSYNSPLHF. The CDR3 DNA sequence: TGTGCCAGTAGTATGGGGGCGCTTTATCGCTCCTATAATTCACCCCTCCACTTT.

The sample holds a few counts of this clone. The V call is TRBV18, the J call TRBJ2-7; 7 bases line up with TRBD2. This CDR3 contains 14 residues. Germline-derived CDR1 and CDR2 are KGHSH and LQKENI. With V trimmed by 6 bases and J by 2 bases, 7 bases remained unmatched. This chain's CDR3 is CASSPSGGPYEQYF. DNA for the CDR3: TGTGCCAGCTCCCCCTCGGGGGGACCCTACGAGCAGTACTTC.

This clone is labeled medium-sized. The rearrangement joins TRBV7-2 to TRBJ2-1; the match to TRBD2 covers 8 bases. V trimming: 0 bases; J trimming: 6 bases; junction bases outside the gene matches: 1. This CDR3 contains 14 residues. Germline CDR1 reads SGHTA; CDR2 reads FQGNSA. The DNA of the CDR3 is TGTGCCAGCAGCTTAGCTAGCGGGATCAATGAGCAGTTCTTC. Amino acid sequence: CASSLASGINEQFF.

J is TRBJ1-1 and V is TRBV28; D is perhaps TRBD1 (5 bases). Germline V gene data show CDR1 as MDHEN and CDR2 as SYDVKM. CDR3 length: 11 residues. Trimming took off 6 bases at V and 10 bases at J, with 12 bases between the two ends. For the CDR3, the DNA is TGTGCCAGCAGATCCCGGGGGTTAGCTTTCTTT. Amino acid sequence: CASRSRGLAFF.

V is TRBV5-1 and J is TRBJ2-7, with D perhaps TRBD1 (5 bases). Germline V CDR1 and CDR2: SGHRS, YFSETQ. This CDR3 region has 15 residues. Trimming shortened V by 1 base and J by 3 bases, and 14 bases separated the two germline ends. CDR3 in amino acids: CASSLFPGQNYEQYF. The CDR3 DNA reads as TGCGCCAGCAGCTTGTTTCCAGGACAAAACTACGAGCAGTACTTC.

This CDR3 reads CASSPKDGQGENIQYF. The CDR3, as DNA: TGCGCCAGCAGCCCAAAAGATGGACAGGGGGAAAACATTCAGTACTTC. The chain joins TRBV4-1 to TRBJ2-4, with TRBD1 matching over 10 bases. J was trimmed by 5 bases and V by 4 bases; bases with no gene match: 8. Germline lookup yields CDR1 MGHRA and CDR2 YSYEKL. The CDR3 totals 16 residues.

The V and J genes are TRBV5-4 and TRBJ1-1; D possibly corresponds to TRBD1 (6 bases). V lost 4 bases to trimming and J lost 3 bases, with 19 bases between them. The CDR3 has 16 amino acids. The V gene's germline CDR1 is SGHNT and CDR2 YYREEE (reference sequence). The CDR3 DNA reads TGTGCCAGCAGCGCGGTTGAGGGTCAGGGGTACACTGAAGCTTTCTTT. Protein: CASSAVEGQGYTEAFF.

Of note for this clone: Germline is not matched at one junction end, which may reflect a read error. This rearrangement joins TRBV18 to TRBJ2-3; D may correspond to TRBD1 or TRBD2 (5 bases each). Germline lookup yields CDR1 KGHSH and CDR2 LQKENI. This CDR3 spans 13 amino acids. In DNA form, the CDR3 reads TGTGCCAGCTCACCATATGACCGGGACCCCAGGTGTTTT. It is translated as CASSPYDRDPRCF.

The chain joins TRBV29-1 to TRBJ1-5; D gene uncertain. CDR1 and CDR2 from the germline V gene are SQVTM and ANQGSEA. This CDR3 contains 14 residues. Trimming pared 6 bases from V and 0 bases from J, leaving 12 bases between. The CDR3 loop is CSVGRGDSNQPQHF. CDR3 sequence (DNA): TGCAGCGTCGGACGGGGAGATAGCAATCAGCCCCAGCATTTT.

The chain couples TRBV4-1 to TRBJ2-7; 10 bases agree with TRBD2. Looked up from germline, CDR1 is MGHRA and CDR2 is YSYEKL. V trimming: 0 bases; J trimming: 0 bases; junction bases outside the gene matches: 2. This CDR3 comprises 16 residues. The CDR3 protein is CASSQDRTSGSYEQYF. Here the CDR3 DNA reads TGCGCCAGCAGCCAAGATAGGACTAGCGGCTCCTACGAGCAGTACTTC.

J is TRBJ2-3 and V is TRBV7-2; D gene uncertain. Germline CDR1 reads SGHTA; CDR2 reads FQGNSA. Trimming pared 1 base from V and 5 bases from J, leaving 1 base between. The CDR3 runs to 11 residues. The CDR3 is CASSLEDTQYF. The CDR3 DNA is TGTGCCAGCAGCTTAGAAGATACGCAGTATTTT. Full variable domain (outside the CDR3, taken from reference TRBV7-2 and TRBJ2-3): GAGVSQSPSNKVTEKGKDVELRCDPISGHTALYWYRQSLGQGLEFLIYFQGNSAPDKSGLPSDRFSAERTGGSVSTLTIQRTQQEDSAVYLCASSLEDTQYFGPGTRLTVL.

This rearrangement joins TRBV2 to TRBJ2-1; the D call may be TRBD1 or TRBD2 (6 bases each). This CDR3 contains 16 residues. Germline values: CDR1 SNHLY, CDR2 FYNNEI. V lost 6 bases and J 8 bases, leaving 23 bases between the germline ends. The CDR3 DNA reads as TGTGCCAGCAGAGTCCTTCCTCGGAGGGGGAAGGATGAGCAGTTCTTC. This translates into CASRVLPRRGKDEQFF.

The chain couples TRBV7-9 to TRBJ1-5; D not certain. The CDR3 sequence is 16 residues long. In germline, CDR1 is SEHNR, CDR2 FQNEAQ (reference sequence). Trimming took off 0 bases at V and 0 bases at J, with 9 bases between the two ends. Here the CDR3 DNA reads TGTGCCAGCAGCTTAGCTGGCAGGTATAGCAATCAGCCCCAGCATTTT. Protein sequence: CASSLAGRYSNQPQHF. The full variable domain, its missing parts supplied by reference TRBV7-9 and TRBJ1-5, is DTGVSQNPRHKITKRGQNVTFRCDPISEHNRLYWYRQTLGQGPEFLTYFQNEAQLEKSRLLSDRFSAERPKGSFSTLEIQRTEQGDSAMYLCASSLAGRYSNQPQHFGDGTRLSIL.

The chain has TRBV29-1 and TRBJ1-5, with D possibly matching TRBD1 (6 bases). Between the trimmed V and J ends, which lost 0 bases and 5 bases, there was a span of 8 bases. CDR1 and CDR2 from the germline V gene are SQVTM and ANQGSEA. The CDR3 loop spans 13 amino acids. DNA for the CDR3: TGCAGCGTTGAAGAAGGGACACATCAGCCCCAGCATTTT. Amino acid sequence: CSVEEGTHQPQHF.

There are a few counts of this clone. The gene calls are TRBV6-6 and TRBJ1-4; TRBD1 matches 10 bases. Germline V gives CDR1 MNHNY, CDR2 SVGAGI (reference sequence). The CDR3 is 16 residues long. J lost 8 bases, V lost 4 bases, and 10 bases had no gene match. The CDR3 loop reads CASSSSGQGGREKLFF. The CDR3 region has the DNA TGTGCCAGCAGTTCATCCGGACAGGGGGGCCGAGAAAAACTGTTTTTT.

The genes are TRBV11-3 and TRBJ2-7; TRBD2 aligns across 7 bases. Per germline, CDR1 SGHNT and CDR2 YENEEA. The CDR3 covers 12 residues. V lost 8 bases, J lost 4 bases, and 5 bases stayed unmatched. The CDR3 sequence is CASGWEGYEQYF. Written as DNA, the CDR3 is TGTGCCAGCGGGTGGGAGGGATACGAGCAGTACTTC.